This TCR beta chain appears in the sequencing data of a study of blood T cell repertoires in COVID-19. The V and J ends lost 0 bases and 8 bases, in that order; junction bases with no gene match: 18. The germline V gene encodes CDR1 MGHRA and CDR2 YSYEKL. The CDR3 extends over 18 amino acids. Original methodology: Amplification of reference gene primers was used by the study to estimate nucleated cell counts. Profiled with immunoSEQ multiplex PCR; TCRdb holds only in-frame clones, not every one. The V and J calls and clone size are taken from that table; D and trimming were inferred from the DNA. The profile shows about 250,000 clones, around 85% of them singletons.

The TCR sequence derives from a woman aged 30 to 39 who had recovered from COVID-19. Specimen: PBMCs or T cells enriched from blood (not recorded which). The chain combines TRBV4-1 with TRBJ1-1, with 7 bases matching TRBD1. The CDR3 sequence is CASSQERNYAGTVIEAFF. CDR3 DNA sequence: TGCGCCAGCAGCCAAGAAAGGAACTACGCCGGGACAGTAATAGAAGCTTTCTTT.